The rows below give T cell receptor beta chains drawn from one sample of a study of blood T cells in healthy people across ages. TCRdb re-derived calls from the 5' RACE reads in MiXCR, one entry per CDR3 protein. This table holds roughly 800,000 distinct CDR3 sequences, 53% found once. The specimen was blood. These receptors all come from a man at least 80 years old in good health. Each CDR3 is given with its conserved first and last residue. Each record gives: CDR3 DNA, CDR3 protein, clone size, D gene, CDR3 length, V gene, J gene. A D gene is named only where the DNA matches it firmly. Only some rows state a clone size, as once, few, many or a class for expanded clones.

TGCAGTGCTAGCAAACGGGAGGTAATAGGCCAAGAGACCCAGTACTTC	CSASKREVIGQETQYF	-	TRBD2	16	TRBV20-1	TRBJ2-5
TGCGCCAGCAGCCAATGGACTAGCGGGAGCCTTAGCACAGATACGCAGTATTTT	CASSQWTSGSLSTDTQYF	-	TRBD2	18	TRBV4-1	TRBJ2-3
TGTGCCAGCAGTGAATCGGGGGAACTACAGTTCTTC	CASSESGELQFF	-	-	12	TRBV6-1	TRBJ2-1
TGTGCCAGCAGGGCGGGGGATCCCGGCAGTGGAAACATTCAGTACTTC	CASRAGDPGSGNIQYF	-	TRBD2	16	TRBV27	TRBJ2-4
TGTGCCAGCAGTTTCGCGGGACTAGCGGGAGGGTACGAGCAGTACTTC	CASSFAGLAGGYEQYF	-	TRBD2	16	TRBV12-3/TRBV12-4	TRBJ2-7
TGTGCCAGCAGCTTAGGGTCGGGGGGGAGCACAGATACGCAGTATTTT	CASSLGSGGSTDTQYF	-	TRBD2	16	TRBV7-2	TRBJ2-3
TGCGCCAGCAGCACTACGGCGGGGAACACTGAAGCTTTCTTT	CASSTTAGNTEAFF	-	-	14	TRBV5-1	TRBJ1-1
TGTGCCACCAGGGAGAACCGCGCGACATATAGCAATCAGCCCCAGCATTTT	CATRENRATYSNQPQHF	-	-	17	TRBV15	TRBJ1-5
TGTGCCAGCAGCGGTACGGGACTAGCGGGCGGAGAGACCCAGTACTTC	CASSGTGLAGGETQYF	-	TRBD2	16	TRBV7-2	TRBJ2-5
TGTGCCAGCAGTTTACCCCCTAGCGGGAGGACCTACGAGCAGTACTTC	CASSLPPSGRTYEQYF	-	TRBD2	16	TRBV28	TRBJ2-7
TGTGCCAGCAGCGTAGAGGGACAGGGGAACAGATACGCGTATTTT	CASSVEGQGNRYAYF	-	TRBD1	15	TRBV9	TRBJ2-3
TGTGCCAGCAGTGAACAATCAGGTTGGGGCACAGATACGCAGTATTTT	CASSEQSGWGTDTQYF	-	-	16	TRBV25-1	TRBJ2-3
TGCGCCAGCAGCTCCGGGCAGGGGAAAGGGGCCAACGTCCTGACTTTC	CASSSGQGKGANVLTF	-	-	16	TRBV5-1	TRBJ2-6
TGTGCCAGCTCACCGGACCAGAGGGGAAACTATGGCTACACCTTC	CASSPDQRGNYGYTF	-	-	15	TRBV18	TRBJ1-2
TGCAGTGCTAGGGAGGGGGTAGAGACCGAGCAGTACTTC	CSAREGVETEQYF	-	-	13	TRBV20-1	TRBJ2-7
TGTGCCAGCAGCCAAGAAGGTAGCGGGAGTGCCAGGTCCTACAATGAGCAGTTCTTC	CASSQEGSGSARSYNEQFF	-	TRBD2	19	TRBV14	TRBJ2-1
TGTGCCAGCAGCCTAAAACCCTTGGGCAGGGGGAACACTGAAGCTTTCTTT	CASSLKPLGRGNTEAFF	-	-	17	TRBV7-3	TRBJ1-1
TGTGCCAGCAGTTACTCGGTCGCTAGCGGGAAAGCGGGAAACATTCAGTACTTC	CASSYSVASGKAGNIQYF	-	TRBD2	18	TRBV6-2/TRBV6-3	TRBJ2-4
TGTGCCAGCAGTGAAGCTGGTCCCTACGAGCAGTACTTC	CASSEAGPYEQYF	few	-	13	TRBV2	TRBJ2-7
TGCAGTGCTAGAGGGAACGGGGGGTCGCGGGAGGTTCACAATGAGCAGTTCTTC	CSARGNGGSREVHNEQFF	-	TRBD2	18	TRBV20-1	TRBJ2-1
TGTGCCAGCACCCGGGAGGTGGGGGTCGGGAACACTGAAGCTTTCTTT	CASTREVGVGNTEAFF	-	-	16	TRBV12-3/TRBV12-4	TRBJ1-1
TGCAGTGCTAATTTTGGTGGCTACACCTTC	CSANFGGYTF	-	-	10	TRBV20-1	TRBJ1-2
TGCAGCGTTGAAGGGGCTAAGAGGGTCAATGAGCAGTTCTTC	CSVEGAKRVNEQFF	-	-	14	TRBV29-1	TRBJ2-1